The clone carrying this T cell receptor (beta chain) was detected many times. Its antigen is not known. The sample originates from a study of blood T cells in healthy people across ages. General study findings and limits: Estimates drawn from one million T cells were deemed to understate diversity. A strong correlation between TCR beta diversity and naive T cell percentage was seen.

Together with a sample-barcoded 5' primer, a J-beta primer mix was included in a second PCR lasting about 7 to 11 cycles. Each sample yielded at least 2.5 million CDR3-containing paired-end reads. TCRdb re-called the 5' RACE reads through MiXCR, storing one row per CDR3 protein. This table holds just under 750,000 distinct CDR3 sequences, 20% to 25% found once. Germline CDR1 SQVTM, CDR2 ANQGSEA. V lost 6 bases and J lost 6; bases outside the gene matches: 16. The CDR3 contains 15 residues. The V gene is TRBV29-1, the J gene TRBJ1-1; TRBD1 agrees at 7 bases. The sample consisted of blood. This receptor was identified in a man between 65 and 85 years old in good health. The chain's CDR3 is CSVRGGQLNVAEAFF. CDR3 coding DNA: TGCAGCGTCAGGGGGGGACAGCTGAACGTCGCTGAAGCTTTCTTT.